These 18 T cell receptor beta chains were all obtained from the same sample, sequenced in a study of CD8 T cells in Susac syndrome. Roughly 0.5 to 1 ug RNA was reverse transcribed with random hexamers. One entry per CDR3 protein results from TCRdb running MiXCR on the immunoSEQ multiplex PCR reads. This table has some 200,000 distinct CDR3 sequences, about 96% appearing once. Sequencing was carried out using CD4+ T cells from PBMCs. These receptors all come from a human donor with multiple sclerosis.

J is TRBJ2-3 and V is TRBV14; unclear D gene. V was pared by 1 base and J by 4 bases, with 18 bases between. The CDR3 runs 17 residues. CDR1 SGHDN and CDR2 FVKESK come from the germline V gene. CDR3 loop: CASSQVRTRSSADTQYF. In DNA, the CDR3 is TGTGCCAGCAGCCAAGTACGGACCAGGTCATCCGCAGATACGCAGTATTTT.

This chain links TRBV9 with TRBJ1-2; a possible D gene is TRBD1 (6 bases). Trimming left V 3 bases short and J 8 bases short, with 14 bases between. Germline values: CDR1 SGDLS, CDR2 YYNGEE. The CDR3 runs to 13 residues. The CDR3 region has the DNA TGTGCCAGCAGCGCCGACAGGTTTTTCGGCTACACCTTC. This translates into CASSADRFFGYTF.

This sequence joins TRBV28 and TRBJ2-2; no clear D. The CDR3 has 13 residues. CDR1 is MDHEN, CDR2 SYDVKM, per germline. V dropped 5 bases and J dropped 3 bases, with 7 bases sitting between them. As DNA, the CDR3 is TGTGCCAGCAGTCTCCCCTACACCGGGGAGCTGTTTTTT. This sequence encodes CASSLPYTGELFF.

The gene calls are TRBV28 and TRBJ1-5; D is unclear. The CDR3 consists of 14 residues. The V and J ends lost 6 bases and 2 bases respectively, with 11 bases between them. CDR1 MDHEN and CDR2 SYDVKM come from the germline V gene. The CDR3 region is CASRPVMRNQPQHF. The CDR3 nucleotides read TGTGCCAGCAGGCCTGTTATGCGCAATCAGCCCCAGCATTTT.

V is TRBV29-1 and J is TRBJ1-5; D might be TRBD1 (6 bases). CDR1 is SQVTM and CDR2 is ANQGSEA in the germline V gene. CDR3 length: 14 amino acids. The germline V and J ends were trimmed by 4 bases and 6 bases, with 16 bases remaining between them. CDR3 sequence reads: CSVATGFGSQPQHF. As DNA, the CDR3 is TGCAGCGTTGCCACAGGGTTTGGTAGTCAGCCCCAGCATTTT. Full variable domain (remainder filled in from reference TRBV29-1 and TRBJ1-5): SAVISQKPSRDICQRGTSLTIQCQVDSQVTMMFWYRQQPGQSLTLIATANQGSEATYESGFVIDKFPISRPNLTFSTLTVSNMSPEDSSIYLCSVATGFGSQPQHFGDGTRLSIL.

The chain has TRBV5-1 and TRBJ1-5; D is undetermined. Trimming cost V 0 bases and J 0 bases, with 7 bases left between them. The CDR3 covers 15 residues. CDR1 and CDR2 (germline): SGHRS, YFSETQ. For the CDR3, the DNA is TGCGCCAGCAGCTTGGGCCTTTATAGCAATCAGCCCCAGCATTTT. This encodes CASSLGLYSNQPQHF.

The V and J genes are TRBV7-9 and TRBJ2-3; D ambiguous. Per germline, CDR1 SEHNR and CDR2 FQNEAQ (reference sequence). V lost 6 bases and J 0 bases, leaving 16 bases between the germline ends. The CDR3 consists of 16 residues. In DNA, the CDR3 is TGTGCCAGCAGACACGTCGTCCCAGCTAGCACAGATACGCAGTATTTT. Its protein is CASRHVVPASTDTQYF.

This rearrangement joins TRBV29-1 to TRBJ1-2, with D maybe TRBD1 (5 bases). CDR1 and CDR2 (germline): SQVTM, ANQGSEA. This CDR3 has 13 residues. V was trimmed by 4 bases and J by 8 bases, leaving 17 bases between them. CDR3 amino acids: CSVVDPGMNGYTF. CDR3 coding DNA: TGCAGCGTTGTGGACCCAGGGATGAACGGCTACACCTTC. Combining the CDR3 with reference TRBV29-1 and TRBJ1-2 gives the whole variable domain SAVISQKPSRDICQRGTSLTIQCQVDSQVTMMFWYRQQPGQSLTLIATANQGSEATYESGFVIDKFPISRPNLTFSTLTVSNMSPEDSSIYLCSVVDPGMNGYTFGSGTRLTVV.

The chain couples TRBV18 to TRBJ1-5, with D maybe TRBD1 (6 bases). Between the trimmed V and J ends, which lost 3 bases and 3 bases, there was a span of 9 bases. The CDR3 is made up of 14 amino acids. Germline CDR1 is KGHSH and CDR2 is LQKENI. The CDR3 DNA is TGTGCCAGCTCACCGCACAGGGACAATCAGCCCCAGCATTTT. Translation: CASSPHRDNQPQHF.

The gene calls are TRBV24-1 and TRBJ1-2; D not resolved. Germline values: CDR1 KGHDR, CDR2 SFDVKD. V was pared by 2 bases and J by 10 bases, with 10 bases between. This CDR3 spans 12 amino acids. CDR3 sequence: CATSDSGTFYTF. CDR3 nucleotide sequence: TGTGCCACCAGTGATTCGGGCACATTCTACACCTTC.

The table lists this clonotype with a few counts. A junction boundary mismatches the germline segment, possibly from a read error. The rearrangement uses TRBV6-1 and TRBJ2-6, with 7 bases aligning to TRBD1. Germline loops: CDR1 MNHNS, CDR2 SASEGT. The CDR3 extends over 15 amino acids. CDR3 DNA: TGTGCCAGCAGTAGACAGGGTCCCGGGGCCAGCGTCCTGACTTTC. Translating gives CASSRQGPGASVLTF.

CDR3 nucleotide sequence: TGCAGTGCAGTGACAGGGGGCAACCGGTATGGCTACACCTTC. The encoded protein is CSAVTGGNRYGYTF. The rearrangement uses TRBV20-1 and TRBJ1-2; 10 positions match TRBD1. This CDR3 has 14 amino acids. Trimming took 6 bases from V and 5 from J; bases not matched to a gene: 9. Germline V lookup: CDR1 DFQATT, CDR2 SNEGSKA (reference sequence).

V gene TRBV9 combines with J gene TRBJ2-1, with 10 bases matching TRBD2. The CDR3 has 15 amino acids. J was trimmed by 8 bases and V by 3 bases; bases with no gene match: 8. Germline CDR1 SGDLS, CDR2 YYNGEE. This CDR3 is CASSAGTSDVYEQFF. The DNA of the CDR3 is TGTGCCAGCAGCGCCGGGACTAGCGATGTCTATGAGCAGTTCTTC.

The rearrangement uses TRBV5-1 and TRBJ1-4; D is unresolved. The germline V and J ends were trimmed by 4 bases and 4 bases, with 11 bases remaining between them. The CDR3 has 14 amino acids. From germline, CDR1 is SGHRS and CDR2 YFSETQ. The CDR3 spells CASSRGNDNEKLFF. For the CDR3, the DNA is TGCGCCAGCAGCCGAGGGAACGATAATGAAAAACTGTTTTTT.

This sequence joins TRBV19 and TRBJ2-3; perhaps TRBD2 as D (5 bases). Germline CDR1 and CDR2: LNHDA and SQIVND (reference sequence). This CDR3 contains 16 residues. Trimming removed 1 base at V and 1 base at J, with 12 bases between. CDR3 residues: CASSIVARVGTDTQYF. DNA of the CDR3: TGTGCCAGTAGTATAGTAGCGAGGGTAGGCACAGATACGCAGTATTTT.

The chain employs TRBV27 and TRBJ1-1, with 8 bases aligning to TRBD1. Trimming took 7 bases from V and 1 from J; bases not matched to a gene: 5. This CDR3 has 14 residues. The germline V gene encodes CDR1 MNHEY and CDR2 SMNVEV (reference sequence). Here the CDR3 DNA reads TGTGCCAGCAAAAGGACAGGGTGGAACACTGAAGCTTTCTTT. Its protein is CASKRTGWNTEAFF.

The count of this clonotype is one. V gene TRBV10-3 combines with J gene TRBJ2-1; tentatively, D is TRBD2 (7 bases). The CDR3 length is 16 residues. The V gene's germline CDR1 is ENHRY and CDR2 SYGVKD. The V end was cut by 0 bases, the J end by 5 bases, with 14 bases between. Here the CDR3 DNA reads TGTGCCATCAGTGAGTCGGGGGCGGGAGCCCACAATGAGCAGTTCTTC. The encoded protein is CAISESGAGAHNEQFF.

This CDR3 reads CASRSSTGTHREQYF. CDR3 bases: TGTGCCAGCAGATCCTCCACCGGGACCCACAGGGAGCAGTACTTC. The chain has TRBV28 and TRBJ2-7, with D perhaps being TRBD1 or TRBD2 (5 bases each). Trimming took off 6 bases at V and 7 bases at J, with 22 bases between the two ends. CDR1 is MDHEN, CDR2 SYDVKM, per germline. The CDR3 has 15 amino acids.